This T cell receptor beta chain was profiled in a study of T-cell memory formation after mild COVID-19. One entry per CDR3 protein, called by TCRdb with MiXCR from the 5' RACE reads. The sample shows 250,000 to 350,000 distinct CDR3 sequences, approximately 14% of them seen only once. CDR1 and CDR2 (germline): DFQATT, SNEGSKA (reference sequence). The trim removed 1 base at V and 1 base at J, leaving 2 bases unmatched. The CDR3 loop spans 14 amino acids. This clonotype was observed a few times. The chain employs TRBV20-1 and TRBJ2-3; 7 bases map to TRBD1. Sequenced input: PBMCs or a T cell subset sorted from them (not recorded which). This clonotype was sampled from a man aged 18 to 30 who had mild COVID-19 (a few samples of this study predate the infection). Cell type and time point are not known. CDR3 region: CSARGDRGTDTQYF. Written as DNA, the CDR3 is TGCAGTGCTAGAGGGGACAGAGGCACAGATACGCAGTATTTT.